The 19 T cell receptor beta chains below all came from one sample that was sequenced in a study of spatial heterogeneity in lung cancer. Documented time point: blood at routine non-recurrence follow-up after resection. Unsorted samples of tumor, nontumor lung or frozen PBMC had their whole RNA sequenced. One entry per CDR3 protein, called by TCRdb with MiXCR from the 5' RACE reads. The sample consists of around 110,000 distinct CDR3 sequences, 9.5% to 15% of them appearing once. The sequencing used PBMCs, collected at follow-up. Every receptor here comes from a male donor with early-stage non-small cell lung cancer.

The chain employs TRBV20-1 and TRBJ2-7; 8 bases are a match to TRBD2. The CDR3 contains 13 residues. The junction had 6 bases not matched to a gene; V was cut back by 7 bases and J by 1 base. Germline CDR1 reads DFQATT; CDR2 reads SNEGSKA (reference sequence). CDR3 amino acids: CSVQLAVSYEQYF. The CDR3 coding sequence is TGCAGTGTTCAACTAGCGGTATCCTACGAGCAGTACTTC.

Ten or more counts support this clonotype. This chain uses TRBV28 with TRBJ2-7, with 12 bases that match TRBD1. The germline gives CDR1 MDHEN, CDR2 SYDVKM. Germline trimming cut 7 bases from V and 9 bases from J; bases unmatched to any gene: 13. This CDR3 has 15 amino acids. CDR3 protein: CASTLPGTGGARQYF. The CDR3 DNA is TGTGCCAGCACCCTCCCCGGGACAGGGGGCGCAAGGCAGTACTTC. The full variable domain, with the rest looked up from reference TRBV28 and TRBJ2-7, is DVKVTQSSRYLVKRTGEKVFLECVQDMDHENMFWYRQDPGLGLRLIYFSYDVKMKEKGDIPEGYSVSREKKERFSLILESASTNQTSMYLCASTLPGTGGARQYFGPGTRLTVT.

This clonotype has just a few counts. The chain employs TRBV6-6 and TRBJ1-5, with D hard to call. V lost 2 bases and J lost 6, with 5 bases in between. This CDR3 comprises 12 residues. Germline V lookup: CDR1 MNHNY, CDR2 SVGAGI (reference sequence). The CDR3 DNA is TGTGCCAGCAGTTACGAACGTCAGCCCCAGCATTTT. Translated: CASSYERQPQHF.

The chain uses TRBV15 and TRBJ2-6; D is possibly TRBD2 (6 bases). This CDR3 comprises 19 residues. V lost 1 base, J lost 1 base, and 17 bases lay in between. Per germline, CDR1 LNHNV and CDR2 YYDKDF (reference sequence). The chain's CDR3 is CATSRAGRRGWSGANVLTF. As DNA, the CDR3 is TGTGCCACCAGCAGAGCTGGGAGGAGGGGATGGTCTGGGGCCAACGTCCTGACTTTC.

The chain employs TRBV15 and TRBJ2-7, with D tentatively TRBD2 (7 bases). This CDR3 comprises 16 residues. V was shortened by 0 bases and J by 3 bases, with 15 bases between the two germline ends. The germline V gene has CDR1 LNHNV and CDR2 YYDKDF (reference sequence). The CDR3 reads CATSRDGAGAGYEQYF. The CDR3 DNA follows: TGTGCCACCAGCAGAGATGGCGCGGGGGCCGGCTACGAGCAGTACTTC.

This clonotype was counted many times. V gene TRBV15 combines with J gene TRBJ2-7; D possibly matches TRBD1 or TRBD2 (5 bases each). Germline-derived CDR1 and CDR2 are LNHNV and YYDKDF (reference sequence). V was clipped by 3 bases and J by 5 bases, with 14 bases between them. This CDR3 has 14 amino acids. The chain's CDR3 is CATSRSPGRNEQYF. The CDR3 DNA is TGTGCCACCAGCAGGTCCCCGGGGCGCAACGAGCAGTACTTC.

This clonotype was observed a handful of times. The chain carries TRBV4-1 and TRBJ1-5; tentatively, D is TRBD1 (6 bases). Between the trimmed V and J ends, which lost 4 bases and 0 bases, there was a span of 22 bases. CDR1 MGHRA and CDR2 YSYEKL come from the germline V gene. The CDR3 extends over 19 amino acids. CDR3 nucleotides: TGCGCCAGCAGCCCCCGGACAGTTTTAAAGGGGGATAGCAATCAGCCCCAGCATTTT. This encodes CASSPRTVLKGDSNQPQHF.

In its sample, this clonotype was seen a few times. The chain's CDR3 is CATSKDRRISGNTIYF. For the CDR3, the DNA is TGTGCCACCAGTAAGGACAGGAGGATCTCTGGAAACACCATATATTTT. This rearrangement joins TRBV15 to TRBJ1-3; 7 bases are a match to TRBD1. Germline loops: CDR1 LNHNV, CDR2 YYDKDF (reference sequence). There are 16 residues in the CDR3. V lost 6 bases, J lost 0 bases, and 8 bases stayed unmatched. Looking up the rest from reference TRBV15 and TRBJ1-3 gives the full variable domain: DAMVIQNPRYQVTQFGKPVTLSCSQTLNHNVMYWYQQKSSQAPKLLFHYYDKDFNNEADTPDNFQSRRPNTSFCFLDIRSPGLGDTAMYLCATSKDRRISGNTIYFGEGSWLTVV.

This clonotype occurred a few times. The CDR3 sequence: CASSAAGQDNTGELFF. CDR3 bases: TGTGCCAGTAGCGCCGCTGGACAGGACAACACCGGGGAGCTGTTTTTT. The chain couples TRBV19 to TRBJ2-2, with 7 nucleotides matching TRBD1. Per the germline V gene, CDR1 is LNHDA and CDR2 is SQIVND (reference sequence). V was pared by 6 bases and J by 2 bases, with 9 bases of the junction left unmatched. This CDR3 comprises 16 residues.

The V call is TRBV11-2, the J call TRBJ1-6, with 9 bases aligning to TRBD1. Germline V CDR1 and CDR2: SGHAT, FQNNGV. Germline trimming cut 2 bases from V and 8 bases from J; bases unmatched to any gene: 4. CDR3 size: 15 residues. The CDR3 coding sequence is TGTGCCAGCAGCTTACTACAGGGGGCGCATTCACCCCTCCACTTT. Its translation: CASSLLQGAHSPLHF.

This clonotype was detected many times. This chain connects TRBV28 to TRBJ1-2, with 8 bases aligning to TRBD1. The germline V gene has CDR1 MDHEN and CDR2 SYDVKM. The V segment lost 4 bases and the J segment 0 bases; nucleotides outside the gene matches: 1. CDR3 size: 14 residues. The CDR3 is CASSSTGANYGYTF. The CDR3, as DNA: TGTGCCAGCAGTTCGACAGGGGCTAACTATGGCTACACCTTC.

With respect to this clonotype: One end of the junction does not line up with germline, which may come from a read error. This sequence joins TRBV7-2 and TRBJ2-1, with 11 nucleotides matching TRBD2. The CDR3 runs to 15 residues. Germline V gene lookup returns CDR1 SGHTA and CDR2 FQGNSA. The CDR3 sequence: CASSFLAGGDNVQFF. The CDR3 DNA reads TGTGCCAGCAGCTTCCTAGCGGGGGGTGACAATGTGCAGTTCTTC.

Many counts were recorded for this clonotype. This rearrangement joins TRBV6-2 or TRBV6-3 to TRBJ2-5; D uncertain. The CDR3 covers 12 residues. The V end lost 7 bases, the J end lost 8 bases, and 14 bases lay between the germline ends. Per the germline V gene, CDR1 is MNHEY and CDR2 is SVGEGT. The CDR3 reads CASTGSSETQYF. The CDR3 nucleotides read TGTGCCAGCACAGGCTCCTCCGAAACCCAGTACTTC.

The gene calls are TRBV3-1 and TRBJ2-1; D might be TRBD2 (5 bases). The germline CDR1 and CDR2 sequences are LGHDT and YNNKEL (reference sequence). V was trimmed by 6 bases and J by 8 bases, leaving 17 bases between them. The CDR3 runs to 14 residues. The CDR3 DNA is TGTGCCAGCAGGCATAGGACTCGCCTGGATGAGCAGTTCTTC. This encodes CASRHRTRLDEQFF.

This clonotype was counted at least ten times. The chain joins TRBV9 to TRBJ2-1, with 10 bases fitting TRBD2. V lost 0 bases, J lost 7 bases, and 7 bases stayed unmatched. The CDR3 runs to 16 residues. Germline assignment: CDR1 SGDLS and CDR2 YYNGEE. Here the CDR3 DNA reads TGTGCCAGCAGCGTAGCTGGAGCGGGGGGGCCGAATGAGCAGTTCTTC. Translation gives CASSVAGAGGPNEQFF.

V gene TRBV5-4 combines with J gene TRBJ2-5, with TRBD2 matching over 9 bases. There are 16 residues in the CDR3. V lost 0 bases, J lost 5 bases, and 8 bases stayed unmatched. In germline, CDR1 is SGHNT, CDR2 YYREEE (reference sequence). The CDR3 region is CASSLEGGGAGETQYF. CDR3 DNA: TGTGCCAGCAGCTTGGAGGGCGGGGGGGCCGGTGAGACCCAGTACTTC.

This clonotype has ten or more counts. The rearrangement uses TRBV20-1 and TRBJ2-5, with 8 bases lining up with TRBD1. Germline CDR1 reads DFQATT; CDR2 reads SNEGSKA (reference sequence). The CDR3 has 14 residues. Trimming cost V 1 base and J 2 bases; bases outside gene matches: 3. Here the CDR3 DNA reads TGCAGTGCTAGAGGGGGGACAGGTCAAGAGACCCAGTACTTC. As protein: CSARGGTGQETQYF.

This clonotype was observed many times. The V and J genes are TRBV20-1 and TRBJ2-1, with 12 nucleotides matching TRBD2. The germline gives CDR1 DFQATT, CDR2 SNEGSKA (reference sequence). J gave up 12 bases and V 5 bases, and 14 bases lay outside the gene matches. CDR3 size: 15 residues. CDR3 in DNA: TGCAGTGCTCCTTCAACTAGCGGGGGGACCCTTGGGCAGTTCTTC. Its translation is CSAPSTSGGTLGQFF.

This clonotype is deemed medium-sized (0.01 to 0.1%). CDR3 region: CASSLQGRGSTDTQYF. CDR3 DNA sequence: TGTGCCAGCAGCTTACAAGGGCGGGGTTCGACAGATACGCAGTATTTT. The chain carries TRBV7-6 and TRBJ2-3, with a tentative D call TRBD2 (6 bases). The CDR3 covers 16 residues. V lost 2 bases to trimming and J lost 3 bases, with 15 bases between them. Germline V lookup: CDR1 SGHVS, CDR2 FNYEAQ.